This paragraph covers one T cell receptor beta chain sequence. Its matching antigen is unknown. Systemic immunosuppression or autoimmune disease history was grounds to exclude patients. J lost 7 bases, V lost 5 bases, and 11 bases had no gene match. CDR3 length: 15 residues. The germline V gene encodes CDR1 MRHNA and CDR2 SNTAGT. The record originates from a study of OX40 agonist ivuxolimab in advanced cancers. Study results and limitations: There were also nonresponders showing low normalized T-cell clonal expansion. Expanded clones were, on average, more numerous in CD8+ T cells than in CD4+.

This table comes from immunoSEQ multiplex PCR, and its TCRdb copy is limited to in-frame clones, with some not included. The repertoire consists of roughly 120,000 clones, with over 85% occurring once and the leading ten covering around 0.26%. V usage is TRBV6-4 and J usage is TRBJ2-1; 7 positions agree with TRBD2. This receptor was taken from an adult with an advanced solid tumor such as melanoma, head and neck, liver or kidney cancer. The sample in question was CD4+ or CD8+ T cells sorted from blood, obtained in a trial of the OX40 agonist ivuxolimab. CDR3: CASSPDRAGRNEQFF. The CDR3 DNA reads TGTGCCAGCAGTCCCGACAGAGCGGGGAGAAATGAGCAGTTCTTC.